The sample holds one count of the clone carrying this T cell receptor (beta chain). The method was immunoSEQ multiplex PCR; TCRdb's version includes in-frame clones alone and lacks a portion of them. Found here are roughly 230,000 clones, approximately 86% of them singletons; the top ten hold more than 5.5%. The sample comes from a study of blood T cell repertoires in COVID-19. The CDR3 is 13 residues long. V lost 10 bases to trimming and J lost 6 bases, with 18 bases between them. The germline V gene has CDR1 SNHLY and CDR2 FYNNEI. This receptor was identified in a human donor in a cohort sampled during active COVID-19. This chain connects TRBV2 to TRBJ1-2; the D gene is possibly TRBD1 (5 bases). The sequenced sample was peripheral blood. The CDR3 bases are TGTGCCATCACAACCGGGGGGGGGAATGGCTACACCTTC. Protein: CAITTGGGNGYTF.